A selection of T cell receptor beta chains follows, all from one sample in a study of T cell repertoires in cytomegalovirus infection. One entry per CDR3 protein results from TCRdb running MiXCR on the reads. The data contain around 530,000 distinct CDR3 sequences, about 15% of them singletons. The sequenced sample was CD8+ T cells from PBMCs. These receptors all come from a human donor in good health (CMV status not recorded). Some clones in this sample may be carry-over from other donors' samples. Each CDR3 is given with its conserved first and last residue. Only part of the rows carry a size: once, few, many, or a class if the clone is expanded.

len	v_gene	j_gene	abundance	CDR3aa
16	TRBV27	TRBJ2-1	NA	CASSTSGVTNYNEQFF
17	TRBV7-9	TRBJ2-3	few	CAAPNGTGGLSTDTQYF
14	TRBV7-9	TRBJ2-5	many	CASSLGGVGETQYF
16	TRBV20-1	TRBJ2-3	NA	CSARDITSEHTDTQYF
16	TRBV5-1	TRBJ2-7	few	CASSLLQGTSSYEQYF
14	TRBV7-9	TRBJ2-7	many	CASTPISGSYEQYF
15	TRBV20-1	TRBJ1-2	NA	CSARHNRAGNYGYTF
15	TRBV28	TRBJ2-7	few	CASRQGVGVAYEQYF
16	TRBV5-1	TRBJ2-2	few	CASSWPGQGPTGELFF
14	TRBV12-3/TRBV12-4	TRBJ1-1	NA	CASRGGVLNTEAFF
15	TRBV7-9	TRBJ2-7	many	CASSSADRFYYEQYF
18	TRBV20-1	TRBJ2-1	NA	CSARDHTSGGYSYNEQFF
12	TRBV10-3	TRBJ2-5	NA	CAISSPWETQYF
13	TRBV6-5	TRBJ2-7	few	CASSYSENYEQYF
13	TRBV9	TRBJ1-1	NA	CASTTGLNTEAFF
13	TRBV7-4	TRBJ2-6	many	CASSSPGANVLTF
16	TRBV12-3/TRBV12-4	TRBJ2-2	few	CASSQLGLAKDGELFF
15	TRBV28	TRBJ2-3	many	CASRLTTVITDTQYF
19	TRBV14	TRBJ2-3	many	CASSQDRKERLSGTDTQYF
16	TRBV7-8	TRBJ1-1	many	CASSSPADGANTEAFF
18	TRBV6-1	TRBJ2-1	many	CASSPGTVEVRSYNEQFF
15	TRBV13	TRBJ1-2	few	CASSTNTGSNYGYTF
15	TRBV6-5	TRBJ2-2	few	CASSNSRANTGELFF
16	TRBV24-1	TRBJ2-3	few	CATSAGGRGYSDTQYF
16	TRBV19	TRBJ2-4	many	CASSNEGTSMKNIQYF
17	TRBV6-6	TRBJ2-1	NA	CASSYSSPSGPYNEQFF
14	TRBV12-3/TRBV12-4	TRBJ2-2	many	CATYSDGNTGELFF